This TCR beta chain was captured by sequencing in a study of blood T cell repertoires in COVID-19. On this clone: Other nucleotide sequences from this sample produce the same CDR3.

Measured with immunoSEQ multiplex PCR; TCRdb has only the in-frame clones, and not every one. Here the sample spans around 220,000 clones, about nine tenths being singletons. Germline V gene lookup returns CDR1 MNHEY and CDR2 SVGAGI. The CDR3 sequence is 13 residues long. V lost 6 bases to trimming and J lost 3 bases; unmatched junction nucleotides: 2. The chain combines TRBV6-5 with TRBJ1-2, with 9 bases matching TRBD1. The specimen was peripheral blood. This sequence was found in a man aged 50 to 60 with acute or convalescent COVID-19. The CDR3 region has the DNA TGTGCCAGCAGCAGGACAGGGGACTATGGCTACACCTTC. Translation gives CASSRTGDYGYTF.